This T cell receptor beta chain is from a study of blood T cell repertoires in COVID-19 (dated by TCRdb to the early 2020s). About the full investigation: Collaborator samples came from the United States, Italy and Spain and covered acute and convalescent phases of COVID-19. The prospective study material was composed of cDNA or gDNA derived from T cells, B-cell-depleted T cells, or PBMCs. Subjects who had been exposed to COVID-19, were actively infected with it, or had recovered from it provided the deeply sampled blood TCRbeta repertoires that made up the dataset. A freely available public database, intended as a resource for researchers studying the immune response to SARS-CoV-2, is where the repertoires were released. The samples were drawn from two sources: the first 160 participants of the ongoing ImmuneRACE study, and over 1,000 subjects contributed by 6 global collaborators. A de-identified subject ID, COVID-19 status, age in years and sex were almost always included in the sample metadata. Where available, HLA class I and class II types were taken from metadata supplied by the sample provider and were not determined by assay-based typing.

Beyond this particular receptor, the publication reports: The quantity of clinical and demographic metadata differed by source and by participant and was supplied without curation.

Each collaborating institution followed its own protocols to collect whole blood in K2EDTA tubes. For TCRbeta analysis, collaborator samples were shipped as frozen whole blood, as isolated PBMCs, or as DNA extracted from either sample type. The germline V gene provides CDR1 SQVTM and CDR2 ANQGSEA. The germline ends are 11 bases apart after V is trimmed by 7 bases and J by 5 bases. Its CDR3 holds 12 amino acids, cysteine through phenylalanine. CDR3 DNA only is kept here, 36 bases in frame from base 1. A remark on this clone: Its recognized antigen is unknown. Base qualities are missing; no much larger clone stands one base away.

The immunoSEQ Assay, a bias-controlled multiplex PCR, was used to amplify TCRbeta CDR3 regions from genomic DNA. For the original study's pipeline: Nucleated cell counts per sample were estimated from amplification of reference gene primers within the assay. To quantify the absolute abundance of each unique TCRbeta CDR3 rearrangement, sequence reads were collapsed and filtered. For each sample, productive Simpson clonality was calculated as the square root of Simpson's diversity index over productive rearrangements. Entries here come from immuneACCESS through TCRdb and include only in-frame sequences with V and J called. Some clones fail to appear in such tables; in the studies checked, an unresolved V gene covers under half of the shortfall, and the cause of the remainder is unknown. The V and J calls and clone size are taken from that table; D and trimming were inferred from the DNA. The sample profile shows 250,000 to 300,000 clones; roughly 85% of them were found once. Approximately 9.9% of the sample is held by the ten biggest clonotypes.

The V and J genes are TRBV29-1 and TRBJ1-4; TRBD1 is possibly the D segment (6 matching bases). Sequenced: peripheral blood. The source is a woman aged 70 to 79 with acute or convalescent COVID-19. The CDR3 region: CSGRGGNEKLFF. In nucleotide form, the sequence is TGCAGCGGTAGGGGGGGAAATGAAAAACTGTTTTTT.